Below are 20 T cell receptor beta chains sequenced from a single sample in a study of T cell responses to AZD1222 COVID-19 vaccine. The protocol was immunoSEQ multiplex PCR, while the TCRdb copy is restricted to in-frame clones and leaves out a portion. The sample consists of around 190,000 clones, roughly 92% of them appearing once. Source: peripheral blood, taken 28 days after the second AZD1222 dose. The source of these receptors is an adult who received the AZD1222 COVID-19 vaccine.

The CDR3 loop is CASSYRENTEAFF. The CDR3 DNA follows: TGTGCCAGCAGCTATAGGGAGAACACTGAAGCTTTCTTT. V gene TRBV27 combines with J gene TRBJ1-1, with D unclear. Trimming removed 6 bases from V and 1 base from J, with 9 bases in between. Looked up from germline, CDR1 is MNHEY and CDR2 is SMNVEV (reference sequence). This CDR3 has 13 amino acids.

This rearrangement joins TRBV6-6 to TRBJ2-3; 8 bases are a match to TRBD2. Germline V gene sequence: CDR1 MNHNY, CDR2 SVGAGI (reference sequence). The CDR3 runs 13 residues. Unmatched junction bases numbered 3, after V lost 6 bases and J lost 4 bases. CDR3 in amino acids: CASRAGAADTQYF. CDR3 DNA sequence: TGTGCCAGCAGAGCGGGAGCTGCAGATACGCAGTATTTT.

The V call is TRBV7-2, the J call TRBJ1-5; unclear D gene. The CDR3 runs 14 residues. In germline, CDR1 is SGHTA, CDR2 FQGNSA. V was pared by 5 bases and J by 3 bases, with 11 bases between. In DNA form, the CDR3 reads TGTGCCAGCAGCGATCCTTCGTCCAATCAGCCCCAGCATTTT. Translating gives CASSDPSSNQPQHF.

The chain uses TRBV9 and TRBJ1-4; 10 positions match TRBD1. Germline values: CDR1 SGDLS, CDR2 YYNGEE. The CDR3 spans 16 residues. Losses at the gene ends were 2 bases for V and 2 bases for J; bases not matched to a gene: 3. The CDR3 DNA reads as TGTGCCAGCAGCGTGACAGGGGGCTCTACTAATGAAAAACTGTTTTTT. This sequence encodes CASSVTGGSTNEKLFF.

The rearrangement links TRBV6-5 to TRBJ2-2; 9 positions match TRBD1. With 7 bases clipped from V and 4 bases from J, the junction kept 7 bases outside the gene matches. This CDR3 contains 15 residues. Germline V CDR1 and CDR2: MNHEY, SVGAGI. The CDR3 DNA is TGTGCCAGCAAACGGGACAGGGAGACCACCGGGGAGCTGTTTTTT. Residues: CASKRDRETTGELFF.

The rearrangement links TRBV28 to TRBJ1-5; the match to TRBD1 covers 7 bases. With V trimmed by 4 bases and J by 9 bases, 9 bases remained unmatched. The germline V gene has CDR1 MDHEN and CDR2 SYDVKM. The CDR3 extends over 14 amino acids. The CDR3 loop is CASSSTGAPRPQHF. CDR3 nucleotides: TGTGCCAGCAGTTCTACAGGGGCCCCACGGCCCCAGCATTTT.

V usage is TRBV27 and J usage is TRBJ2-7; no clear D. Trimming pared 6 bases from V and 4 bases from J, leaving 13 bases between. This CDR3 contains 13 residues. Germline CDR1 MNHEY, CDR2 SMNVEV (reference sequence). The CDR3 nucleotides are TGTGCCAGCAGGAATGGCGTCGATTACGAGCAGTACTTC. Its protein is CASRNGVDYEQYF.

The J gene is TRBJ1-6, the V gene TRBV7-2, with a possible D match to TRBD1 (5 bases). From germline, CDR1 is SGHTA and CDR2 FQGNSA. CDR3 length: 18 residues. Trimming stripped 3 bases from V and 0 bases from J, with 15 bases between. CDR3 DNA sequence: TGTGCCAGCAGCTTCCCTAAGGGGTCTAGCTCCTATAATTCACCCCTCCACTTT. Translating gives CASSFPKGSSSYNSPLHF.

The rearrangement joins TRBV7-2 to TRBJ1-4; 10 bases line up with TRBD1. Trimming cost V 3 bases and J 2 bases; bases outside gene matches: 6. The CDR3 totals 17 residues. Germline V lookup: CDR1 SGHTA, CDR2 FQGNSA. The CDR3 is CASSFRDRGFTNEKLFF. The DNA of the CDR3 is TGTGCCAGCAGCTTTAGGGACAGGGGTTTCACTAATGAAAAACTGTTTTTT.

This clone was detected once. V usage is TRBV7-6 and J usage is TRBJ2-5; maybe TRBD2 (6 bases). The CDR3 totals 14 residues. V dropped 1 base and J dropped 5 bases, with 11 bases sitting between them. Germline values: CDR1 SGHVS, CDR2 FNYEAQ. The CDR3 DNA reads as TGTGCCAGCAGCTTAGATGAAGCGGGTGAGACCCAGTACTTC. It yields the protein CASSLDEAGETQYF.

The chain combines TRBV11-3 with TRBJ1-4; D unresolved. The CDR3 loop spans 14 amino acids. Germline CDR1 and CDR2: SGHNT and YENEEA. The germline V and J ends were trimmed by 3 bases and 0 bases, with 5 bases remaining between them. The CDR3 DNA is TGTGCCAGCAGCTTCGCAGCAACTAATGAAAAACTGTTTTTT. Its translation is CASSFAATNEKLFF.

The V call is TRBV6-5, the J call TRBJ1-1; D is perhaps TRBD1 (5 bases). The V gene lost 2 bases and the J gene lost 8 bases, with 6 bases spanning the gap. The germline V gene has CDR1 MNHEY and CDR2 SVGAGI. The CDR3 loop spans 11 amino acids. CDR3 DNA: TGTGCCAGCAGTTACGGGGGGGAAGCTTTCTTT. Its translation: CASSYGGEAFF.

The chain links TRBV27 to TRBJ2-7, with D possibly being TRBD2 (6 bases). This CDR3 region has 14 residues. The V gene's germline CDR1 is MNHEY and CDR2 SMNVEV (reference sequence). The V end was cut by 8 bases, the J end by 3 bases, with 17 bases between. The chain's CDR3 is CASGLRDSGYEQYF. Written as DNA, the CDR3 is TGTGCCAGCGGACTCCGGGACTCCGGCTACGAGCAGTACTTC.

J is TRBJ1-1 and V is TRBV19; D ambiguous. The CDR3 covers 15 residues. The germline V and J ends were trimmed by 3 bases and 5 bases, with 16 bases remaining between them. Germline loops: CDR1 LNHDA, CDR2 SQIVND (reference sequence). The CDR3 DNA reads TGTGCCAGTAGTATTTATGGGGATAGAGGAACTGAAGCTTTCTTT. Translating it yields CASSIYGDRGTEAFF.

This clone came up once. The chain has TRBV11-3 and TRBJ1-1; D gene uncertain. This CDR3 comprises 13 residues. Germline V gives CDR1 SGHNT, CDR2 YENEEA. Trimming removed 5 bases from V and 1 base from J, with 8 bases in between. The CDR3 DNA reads TGTGCCAGCAGCCACTATACGAACACTGAAGCTTTCTTT. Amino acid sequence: CASSHYTNTEAFF.

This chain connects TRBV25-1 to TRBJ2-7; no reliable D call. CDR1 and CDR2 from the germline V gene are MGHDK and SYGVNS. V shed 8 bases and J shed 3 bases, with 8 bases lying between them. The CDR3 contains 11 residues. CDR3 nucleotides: TGTGCCAGCGGGCCCCTCTACGAGCAGTACTTC. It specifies CASGPLYEQYF.

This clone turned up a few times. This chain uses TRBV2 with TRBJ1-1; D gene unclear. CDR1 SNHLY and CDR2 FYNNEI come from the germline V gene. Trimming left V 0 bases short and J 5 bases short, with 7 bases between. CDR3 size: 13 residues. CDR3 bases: TGTGCCAGCAGTGAAGCCGAACAGACTGAAGCTTTCTTT. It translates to CASSEAEQTEAFF.

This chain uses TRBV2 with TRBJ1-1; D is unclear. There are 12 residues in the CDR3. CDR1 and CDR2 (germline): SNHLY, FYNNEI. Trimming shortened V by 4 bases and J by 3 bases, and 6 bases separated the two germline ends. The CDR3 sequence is CASSVIDTEAFF. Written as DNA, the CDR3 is TGTGCCAGCAGTGTAATCGACACTGAAGCTTTCTTT.

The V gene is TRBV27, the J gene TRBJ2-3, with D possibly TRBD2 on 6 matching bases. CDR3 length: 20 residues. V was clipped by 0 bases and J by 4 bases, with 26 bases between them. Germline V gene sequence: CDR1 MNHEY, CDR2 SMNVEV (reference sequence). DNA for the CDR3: TGTGCCAGCAGTTTATCGGCAGGGTGGGGGGAAATCGGCTACGCAGATACGCAGTATTTT. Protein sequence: CASSLSAGWGEIGYADTQYF.

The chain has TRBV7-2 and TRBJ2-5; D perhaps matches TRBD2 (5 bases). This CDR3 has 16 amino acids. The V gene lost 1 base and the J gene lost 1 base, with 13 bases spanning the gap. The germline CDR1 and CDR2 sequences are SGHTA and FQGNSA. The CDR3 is CASSLELVGAQETQYF. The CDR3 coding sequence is TGTGCCAGCAGCTTAGAGCTGGTGGGAGCCCAAGAGACCCAGTACTTC.